Listed below are T cell receptor beta chains from one sample, sequenced in a study of regulatory T cells in long-lasting Graves disease. MiXCR was run by TCRdb on the multiplex PCR reads, yielding one entry per CDR3 protein. The sample contains almost 350,000 distinct CDR3 sequences, roughly a fifth of which appear only once. Source: peripheral blood mononuclear cells (PBMCs), taken when the disease was refractory, from a patient treated with antithyroid drugs. These TCRs come from a female donor with Graves disease. Each CDR3 is given with its conserved first and last residue.

TRBJ1-3,TRBV13,CASSLRTASGNTIYF
TRBJ1-1,TRBV27,CASSLYRNTEAFF
TRBJ2-7,TRBV5-1,CASSQGRPYEQYF
TRBJ1-1,TRBV6-1,CASSEANPGRNTEAFF
TRBJ1-2,TRBV28,CATATAGTIYGYTF
TRBJ1-4,TRBV3-1,CASSHTEKLFF
TRBJ1-1,TRBV10-3,CAISESRLEAFF
TRBJ1-2,TRBV28,CASAGTGGSGYGYTF
TRBJ2-2,TRBV28,CASSRTGTGELFF
TRBJ1-1,TRBV27,CASSGAGWNTEAFF
TRBJ1-1,TRBV5-1,CASSLSSGRRNTEAFF
TRBJ1-2,TRBV20-1,CSARDLGGGYTF
TRBJ1-2,TRBV19,CASSIPRRYDSYTF
TRBJ1-2,TRBV3-1,CASSQDLGTEGYTF
TRBJ1-2,TRBV28,CASSTFGSSDYGYTF
TRBJ2-7,TRBV7-3,CASSALAGVSYEQYF
TRBJ1-1,TRBV10-3,CAISELGENTEAFF
TRBJ2-7,TRBV4-1,CASSQGEGNPYEQYF
TRBJ2-7,TRBV7-6,CASGLVPGSVGNYEQYF
TRBJ1-2,TRBV30,CAWSVLNGYTF
TRBJ1-5,TRBV3-1,CASSQAGRDNQPQHF
TRBJ2-5,TRBV7-6,CASSLEAGWQETQYF
TRBJ2-7,TRBV6-1,CASSEGDRATYEQYF
TRBJ2-7,TRBV27,CASSPSLATGRYEQYF
TRBJ1-1,TRBV6-1,CASRFYGTKNTEAFF
TRBJ2-7,TRBV7-2,CASSKTSGTPRQYF
TRBJ2-7,TRBV9,CASSVAGTSYEQYF
TRBJ1-3,TRBV3-1,CASSLITGGFGNTIYF
TRBJ2-1,TRBV11-2,CASSLGQGPYNEQFF
TRBJ2-7,TRBV28,CASSFLSSVTSRSYEQYF
TRBJ2-7,TRBV5-1,CASSSGTRNYEQYF
TRBJ2-5,TRBV27,CASSLYRGTQETQYF
TRBJ1-1,TRBV2,CASNRGRATEAFF
TRBJ2-7,TRBV19,CASSSWGRNRTREQYF
TRBJ2-7,TRBV28,CASLTSESPYEQYF
TRBJ1-2,TRBV7-8,CASSRDRDNSYGYTF
TRBJ1-4,TRBV20-1,CSARDPYEKLFF
TRBJ1-3,TRBV15,CATSRELGRNTIYF
TRBJ1-2,TRBV7-2,CASSHRDFPGYTF
TRBJ2-7,TRBV14,CASSHSAYEQYF
TRBJ2-1,TRBV28,CASGGQSHNEQFF